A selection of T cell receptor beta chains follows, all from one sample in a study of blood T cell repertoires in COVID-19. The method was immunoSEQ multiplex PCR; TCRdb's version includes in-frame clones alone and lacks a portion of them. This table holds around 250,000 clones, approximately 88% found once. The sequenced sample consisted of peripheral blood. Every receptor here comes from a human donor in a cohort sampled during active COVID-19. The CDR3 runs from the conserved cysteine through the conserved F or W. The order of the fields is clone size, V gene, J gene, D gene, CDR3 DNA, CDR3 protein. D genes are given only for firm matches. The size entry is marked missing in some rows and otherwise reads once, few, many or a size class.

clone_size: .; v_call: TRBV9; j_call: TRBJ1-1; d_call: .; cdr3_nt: TGTGCCAGCAGCGTAGAAACAGGATTGAACACTGAAGCTTTCTTT; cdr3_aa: CASSVETGLNTEAFF
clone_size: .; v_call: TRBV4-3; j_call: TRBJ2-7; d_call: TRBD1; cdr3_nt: TGCGCCAGCAGCCAAGATCCGGGACAGGGGGCCTACGAGCAGTACTTC; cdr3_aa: CASSQDPGQGAYEQYF
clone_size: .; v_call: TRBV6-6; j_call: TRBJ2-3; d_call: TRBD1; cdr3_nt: TGTGCCAGCAGTTACTTCCAGGGGGGCACAGATACGCAGTATTTT; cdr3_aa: CASSYFQGGTDTQYF
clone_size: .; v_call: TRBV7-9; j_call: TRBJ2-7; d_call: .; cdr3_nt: TGTGCCAGCAGCAAAGAAACCGGGAGACGAACCTTCTACGAGCAGTACTTC; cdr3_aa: CASSKETGRRTFYEQYF
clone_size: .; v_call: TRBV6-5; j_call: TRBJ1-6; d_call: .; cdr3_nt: TGTGCCAGCAGTTACGATGGCAGAACGTTTAATTCACCCCTCCACTTT; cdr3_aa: CASSYDGRTFNSPLHF
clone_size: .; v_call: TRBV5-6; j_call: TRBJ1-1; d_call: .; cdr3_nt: TGTGCCAGCAGCTTGGGTGTAGATGCTTTCTTT; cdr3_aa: CASSLGVDAFF
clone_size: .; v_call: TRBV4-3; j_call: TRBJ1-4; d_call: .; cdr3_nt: TGCGCCAGCAGCCAAGATGGCGGGTTTGAAAAACTGTTTTTT; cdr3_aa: CASSQDGGFEKLFF
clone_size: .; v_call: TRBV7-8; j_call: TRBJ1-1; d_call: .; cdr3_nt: TGTGCCAGCAGCTTAGGGGCAGGGACTGAAGCTTTCTTT; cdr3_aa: CASSLGAGTEAFF
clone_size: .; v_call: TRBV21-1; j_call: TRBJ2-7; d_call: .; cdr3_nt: TGTGCCAGCAGCACCCCTACTAGGGTTAAGTGGAGGTGCGAGCAGTACTTC; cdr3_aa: CASSTPTRVKWRCEQYF
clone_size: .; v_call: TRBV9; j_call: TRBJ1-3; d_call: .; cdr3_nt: TGTGCCAGCAGCGTTAGGGGGTCCGGTCGATCAAACACCATATATTTT; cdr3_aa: CASSVRGSGRSNTIYF
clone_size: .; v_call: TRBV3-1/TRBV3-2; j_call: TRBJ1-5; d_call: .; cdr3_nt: TGTGCCAGCAGCCAGAGCAGGGAAGGCAATCAGCCCCAGCATTTT; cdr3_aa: CASSQSREGNQPQHF
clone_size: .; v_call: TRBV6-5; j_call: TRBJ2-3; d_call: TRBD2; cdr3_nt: TGTGCCAGCAGTTACCTAGCGGGAGTAGATACGCAGTATTTT; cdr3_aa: CASSYLAGVDTQYF
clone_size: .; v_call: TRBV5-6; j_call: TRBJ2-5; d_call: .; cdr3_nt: TGTGCCAGCAGCTCCGTAGGGGTGGAGACCCAGTACTTC; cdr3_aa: CASSSVGVETQYF
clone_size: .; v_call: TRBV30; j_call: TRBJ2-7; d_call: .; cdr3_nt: TGTGCCTGGAGCGCACTTGGCGAGCAGTACTTC; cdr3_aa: CAWSALGEQYF
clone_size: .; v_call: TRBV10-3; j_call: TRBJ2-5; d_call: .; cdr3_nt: TGTGCCATCAGTGAGGGTGGCAGACAAGAGACCCAGTACTTC; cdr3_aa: CAISEGGRQETQYF
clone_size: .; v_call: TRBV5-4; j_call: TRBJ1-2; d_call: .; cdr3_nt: TGTGCCAGCAGCTTTGGGGGGGCTCTCGACTATGGCTACACCTTC; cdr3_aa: CASSFGGALDYGYTF
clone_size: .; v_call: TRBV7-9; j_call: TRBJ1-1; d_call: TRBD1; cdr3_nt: TGTGCCAGCAGCCCGGGACAGTGGAACACTGAAGCTTTCTTT; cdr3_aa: CASSPGQWNTEAFF
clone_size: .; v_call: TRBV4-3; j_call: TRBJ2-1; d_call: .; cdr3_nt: TGCGCCAGCAGCGCCCGGGTATACAATGAGCAGTTCTTC; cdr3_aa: CASSARVYNEQFF
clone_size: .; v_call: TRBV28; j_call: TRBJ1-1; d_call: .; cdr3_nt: TGTGCCAGCAGTTTATGGACAGAGAACACTGAAGCTTTCTTT; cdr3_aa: CASSLWTENTEAFF
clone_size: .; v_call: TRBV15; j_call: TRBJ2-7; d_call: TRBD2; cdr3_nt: TGTGCCACCAGCAGAGTACTAGCGGGGGCCTACGAGCAGTACTTC; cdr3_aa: CATSRVLAGAYEQYF
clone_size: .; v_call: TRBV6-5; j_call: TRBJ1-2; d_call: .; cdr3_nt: TGTGCCATGCACCGGGACAACGGTCTCTATGGCTACACCTTC; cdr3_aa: CAMHRDNGLYGYTF
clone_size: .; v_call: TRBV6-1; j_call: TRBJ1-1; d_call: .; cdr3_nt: TGTGCCAGCAGTGAACGAGCGAACACTGAAGCTTTCTTT; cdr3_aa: CASSERANTEAFF
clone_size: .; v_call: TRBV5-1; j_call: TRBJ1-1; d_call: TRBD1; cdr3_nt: TGCGCCAGCAGCTCACAGGGGGGGGCTGAAGCTTTCTTT; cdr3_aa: CASSSQGGAEAFF
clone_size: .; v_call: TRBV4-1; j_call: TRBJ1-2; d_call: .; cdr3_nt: TGCGCCAGCAGCCAAGTCCAGAGGGTTAACTATGGCTACACCTTC; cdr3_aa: CASSQVQRVNYGYTF
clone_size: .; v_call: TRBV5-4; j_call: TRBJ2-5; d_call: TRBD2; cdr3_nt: TGTGCCAGCAGTGAGGGACTAGCGGGATTTTTAGAGACCCAGTACTTC; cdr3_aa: CASSEGLAGFLETQYF
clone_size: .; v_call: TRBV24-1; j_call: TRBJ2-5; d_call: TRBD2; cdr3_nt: TGTGCCACCAGTGATCCTAGCGGGGGAACCCAAGAGACCCAGTACTTC; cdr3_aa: CATSDPSGGTQETQYF
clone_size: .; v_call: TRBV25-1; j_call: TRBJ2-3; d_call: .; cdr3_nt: TGTGCCAGCAGTGAGGAGCGGAGCACAGATACGCAGTATTTT; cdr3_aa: CASSEERSTDTQYF
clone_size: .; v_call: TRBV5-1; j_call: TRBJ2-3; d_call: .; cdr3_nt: TGCGCCAGCAAGTCATTAGCTGGCTCAGATACGCAGTATTTT; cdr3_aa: CASKSLAGSDTQYF
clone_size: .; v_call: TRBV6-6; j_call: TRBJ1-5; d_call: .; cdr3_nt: TGTGCCAGCAGTTACAGGCAGGGTGACCAGCCCCAGCATTTT; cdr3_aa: CASSYRQGDQPQHF
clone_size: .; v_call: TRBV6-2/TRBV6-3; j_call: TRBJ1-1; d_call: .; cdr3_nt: TGTGCCAGCAGTTACCATGGTGGGCCGAACACTGAAGCTTTCTTT; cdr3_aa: CASSYHGGPNTEAFF
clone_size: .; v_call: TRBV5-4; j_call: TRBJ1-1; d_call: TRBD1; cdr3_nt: TGTGCCAGCAGTTATACAGGGGGCACTGAAGCTTTCTTT; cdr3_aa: CASSYTGGTEAFF
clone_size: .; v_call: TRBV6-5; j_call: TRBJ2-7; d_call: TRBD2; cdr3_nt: TGTGCCAGCAGCAGACTAGCGCACTACGAGCAGTACTTC; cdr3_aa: CASSRLAHYEQYF
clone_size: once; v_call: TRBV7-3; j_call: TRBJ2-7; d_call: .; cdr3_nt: TGTGCCAGCAGCTTACGCCCCGACGGGTACGAGCAGTACTTC; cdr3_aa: CASSLRPDGYEQYF
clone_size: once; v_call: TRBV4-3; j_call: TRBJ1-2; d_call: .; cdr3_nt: TGCGCCAGCAGCCAGGGGGGGTATGCTAACTATGGCTACACCTTC; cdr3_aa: CASSQGGYANYGYTF
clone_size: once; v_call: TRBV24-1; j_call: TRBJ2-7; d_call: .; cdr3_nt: TGTGCCACCAGTGATACAGCACGGGGCTCCTACGAGCAGTACTTC; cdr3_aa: CATSDTARGSYEQYF
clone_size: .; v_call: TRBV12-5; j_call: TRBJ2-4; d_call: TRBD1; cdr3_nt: TGTGCTAGTGGAGGCACAGGGGGCCTAACCAAAAACATTCAGTACTTC; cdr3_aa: CASGGTGGLTKNIQYF
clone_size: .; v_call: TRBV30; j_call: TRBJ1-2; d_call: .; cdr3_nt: TGTGCCTGGTACAGGGTTGGCTACACCTTC; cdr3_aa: CAWYRVGYTF
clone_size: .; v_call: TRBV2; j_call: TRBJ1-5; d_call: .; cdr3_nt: TGTGCCAGCAGTGGGGGGCGGGGGCTTAGCAATCAGCCCCAGCATTTT; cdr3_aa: CASSGGRGLSNQPQHF
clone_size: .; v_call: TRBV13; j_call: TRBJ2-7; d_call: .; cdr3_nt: TGTGCCAGCAGCTTAGGCGGAGGATCCTACGAGCAGTACTTC; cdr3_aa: CASSLGGGSYEQYF